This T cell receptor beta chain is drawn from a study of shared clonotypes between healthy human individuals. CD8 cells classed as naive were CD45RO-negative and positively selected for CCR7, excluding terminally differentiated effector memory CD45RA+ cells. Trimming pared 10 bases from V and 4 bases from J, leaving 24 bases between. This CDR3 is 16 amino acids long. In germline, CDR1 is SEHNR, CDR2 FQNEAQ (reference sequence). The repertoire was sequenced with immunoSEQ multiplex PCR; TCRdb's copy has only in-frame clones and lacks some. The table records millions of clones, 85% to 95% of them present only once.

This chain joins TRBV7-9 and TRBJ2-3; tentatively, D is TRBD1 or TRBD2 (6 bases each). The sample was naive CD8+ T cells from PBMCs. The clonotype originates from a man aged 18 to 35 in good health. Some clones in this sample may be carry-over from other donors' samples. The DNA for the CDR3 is TGTGCCACCACCGGGCCCTCGGCCCGGGGGCCAGATACGCAGTATTTT. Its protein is CATTGPSARGPDTQYF.